This TCR beta chain comes out of a study of a mutant IDH1 vaccine in newly diagnosed glioma. The overall study: Treated patients were approximately 60% male, roughly 40% female, mean age around 40 years. Patients' prior therapy spanned radiotherapy, temozolomide, or both; most underwent both. Findings and caveats of the study: Pseudoprogression looked unconnected to shifts in top peripheral T cell clonotypes.

CDR3 size: 16 residues. Germline V gene lookup returns CDR1 SGHRS and CDR2 YFSETQ. V dropped 0 bases and J dropped 1 base, with 12 bases sitting between them. Time point: baseline, week 1 (first vaccination visit). The treatment denotes: pre-vaccination baseline after standard-of-care therapy. About this clone: The antigen remains undetermined.

Method: immunoSEQ multiplex PCR; TCRdb's copy keeps in-frame clones and lacks some. The table lists 99,000 or so clones, 70% to 90% of them singletons. The chain carries TRBV5-1 and TRBJ2-3; no clear D. Sequenced here: PBMCs, sampled from a glioma patient treated with radiotherapy, temozolomide or both. This receptor was identified in a woman between 50 and 59 years old with glioma. The CDR3 loop reads CASSLAPSPGTDTQYF. The CDR3 DNA follows: TGCGCCAGCAGCTTGGCTCCCAGCCCCGGCACAGATACGCAGTATTTT.